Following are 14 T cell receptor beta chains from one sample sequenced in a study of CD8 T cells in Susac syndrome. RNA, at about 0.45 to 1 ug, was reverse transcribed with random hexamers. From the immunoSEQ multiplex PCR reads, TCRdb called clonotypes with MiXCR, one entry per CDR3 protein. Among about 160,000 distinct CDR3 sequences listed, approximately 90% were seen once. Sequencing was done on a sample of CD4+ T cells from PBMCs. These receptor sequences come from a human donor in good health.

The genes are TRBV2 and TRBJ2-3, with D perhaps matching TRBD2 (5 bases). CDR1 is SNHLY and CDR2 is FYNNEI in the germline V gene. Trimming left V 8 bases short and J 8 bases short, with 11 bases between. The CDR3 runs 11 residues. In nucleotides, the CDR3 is TGTGCCAGCCGGGGTCTGGGTACGCAGTATTTT. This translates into CASRGLGTQYF.

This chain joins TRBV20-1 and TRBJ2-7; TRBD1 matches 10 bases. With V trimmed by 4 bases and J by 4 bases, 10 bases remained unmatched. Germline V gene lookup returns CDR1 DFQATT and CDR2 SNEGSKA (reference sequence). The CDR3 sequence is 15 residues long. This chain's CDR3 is CSATLDRGRAYEQYF. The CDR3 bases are TGCAGTGCTACACTCGACAGGGGGCGGGCGTACGAGCAGTACTTC.

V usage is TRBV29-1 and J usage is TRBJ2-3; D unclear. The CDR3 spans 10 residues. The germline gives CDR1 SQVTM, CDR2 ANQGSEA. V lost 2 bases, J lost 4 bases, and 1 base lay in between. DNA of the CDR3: TGCAGCGTTGAACCAGATACGCAGTATTTT. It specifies CSVEPDTQYF.

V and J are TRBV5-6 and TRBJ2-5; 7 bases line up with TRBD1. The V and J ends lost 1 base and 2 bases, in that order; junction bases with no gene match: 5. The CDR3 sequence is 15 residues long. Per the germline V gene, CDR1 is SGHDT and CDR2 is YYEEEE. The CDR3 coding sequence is TGTGCCAGCAGCTTGCCCAGGGGGATGCAAGAGACCCAGTACTTC. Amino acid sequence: CASSLPRGMQETQYF.

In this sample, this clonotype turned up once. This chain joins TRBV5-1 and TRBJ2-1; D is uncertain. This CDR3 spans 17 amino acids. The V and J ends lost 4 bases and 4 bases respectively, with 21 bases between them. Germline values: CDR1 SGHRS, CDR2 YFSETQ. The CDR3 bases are TGCGCCAGCAGCCCTTCGGCCCGCGGATTTCGGTACAATGAGCAGTTCTTC. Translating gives CASSPSARGFRYNEQFF.

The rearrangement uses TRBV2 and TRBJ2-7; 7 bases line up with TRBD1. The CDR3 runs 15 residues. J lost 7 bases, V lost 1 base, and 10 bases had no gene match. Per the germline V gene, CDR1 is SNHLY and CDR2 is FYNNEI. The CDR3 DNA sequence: TGTGCCAGCAGTGAAGTCGGGCAGGGGGTTGGGGAGCAGTACTTC. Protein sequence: CASSEVGQGVGEQYF.

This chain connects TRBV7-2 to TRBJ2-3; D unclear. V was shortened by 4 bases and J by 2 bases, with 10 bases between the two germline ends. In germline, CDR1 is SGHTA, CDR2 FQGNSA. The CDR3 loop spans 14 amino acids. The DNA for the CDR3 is TGTGCCAGCAGCTCTTATCTCAACACAGATACGCAGTATTTT. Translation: CASSSYLNTDTQYF.

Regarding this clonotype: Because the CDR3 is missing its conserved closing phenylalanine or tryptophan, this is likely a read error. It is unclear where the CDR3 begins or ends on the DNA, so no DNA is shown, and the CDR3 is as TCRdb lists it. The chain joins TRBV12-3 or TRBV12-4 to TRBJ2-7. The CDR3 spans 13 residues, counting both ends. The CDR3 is CASSLSDIGSPDI.

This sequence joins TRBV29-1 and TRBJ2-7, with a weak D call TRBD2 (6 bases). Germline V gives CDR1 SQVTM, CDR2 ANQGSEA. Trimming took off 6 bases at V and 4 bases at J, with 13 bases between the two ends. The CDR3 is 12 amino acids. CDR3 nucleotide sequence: TGCAGCGTGGGAGGTATCCAGTACGAGCAGTACTTC. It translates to CSVGGIQYEQYF.

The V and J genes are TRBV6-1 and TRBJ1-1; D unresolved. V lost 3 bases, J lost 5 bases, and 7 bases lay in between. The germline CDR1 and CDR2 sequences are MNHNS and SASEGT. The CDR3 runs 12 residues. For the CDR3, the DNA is TGTGCCAGCAGTGATGGGTGGACTGAAGCTTTCTTT. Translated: CASSDGWTEAFF.

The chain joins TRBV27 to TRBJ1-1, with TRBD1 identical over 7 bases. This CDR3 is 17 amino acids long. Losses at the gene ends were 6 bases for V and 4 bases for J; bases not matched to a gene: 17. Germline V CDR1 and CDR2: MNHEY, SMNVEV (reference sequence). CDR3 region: CASSPSPQTGRLTEAFF. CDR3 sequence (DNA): TGTGCCAGCAGCCCTAGCCCCCAGACAGGGAGGCTCACTGAAGCTTTCTTT.

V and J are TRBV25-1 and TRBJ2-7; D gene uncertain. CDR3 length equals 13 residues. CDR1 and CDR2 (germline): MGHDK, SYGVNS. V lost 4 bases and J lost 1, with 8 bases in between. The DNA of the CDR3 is TGTGCCAGCAGTGTCGCAGGATCCTACGAGCAGTACTTC. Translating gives CASSVAGSYEQYF.

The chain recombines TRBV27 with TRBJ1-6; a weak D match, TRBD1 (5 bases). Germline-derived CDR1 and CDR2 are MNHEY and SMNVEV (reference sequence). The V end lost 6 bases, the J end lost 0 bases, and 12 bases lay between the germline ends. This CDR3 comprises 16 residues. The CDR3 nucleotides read TGTGCCAGCAGATGGGGGGGGAGCTCCTATAATTCACCCCTCCACTTT. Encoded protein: CASRWGGSSYNSPLHF.

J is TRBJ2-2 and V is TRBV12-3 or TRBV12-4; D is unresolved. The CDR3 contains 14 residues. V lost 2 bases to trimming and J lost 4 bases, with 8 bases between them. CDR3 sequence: CASSLWQLTGELFF. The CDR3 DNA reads TGTGCCAGCAGTTTATGGCAGCTCACCGGGGAGCTGTTTTTT.